This TCR beta chain was profiled in a study of OX40 agonist ivuxolimab in advanced cancers. Whole-study context: Ivuxolimab is a fully human IgG2 antibody that activates OX40 (CD134). Age averaged around 60 years (range roughly 23 to 85), and roughly 82% were male. Of the patients, three showed partial responses, one with hepatocellular carcinoma and two with cutaneous melanoma. Overall study findings and caveats: In general, CD8+ T cells held more expanded clones than CD4+ did, on average.

With respect to this clone: The antigen remains undetermined.

CDR3 length equals 14 residues. The germline V gene has CDR1 MNHNY and CDR2 SVGAGI (reference sequence). V shed 6 bases and J shed 1 base, with 12 bases lying between them. TCRdb's copy holds only in-frame clones and misses some; the assay was immunoSEQ multiplex PCR. The table lists about 150,000 clones, around 94% of them singletons, with around 0.28% in the top ten. The chain is built from TRBV6-6 and TRBJ1-1, with D possibly TRBD1 on 6 matching bases. This sample comprised CD4+ or CD8+ T cells sorted from blood, obtained in a trial of the OX40 agonist ivuxolimab. The sequence was obtained from an adult with an advanced solid tumor such as melanoma, head and neck, liver or kidney cancer. CDR3 amino acids: CASRPGTQNTEAFF. For the CDR3, the DNA is TGTGCCAGCAGACCCGGGACACAGAACACTGAAGCTTTCTTT.